These T cell receptor beta chains were read from a single sample in a study of T-cell reconstitution after alpha-beta-depleted transplantation in children. MiXCR was run by TCRdb on the PCR reads, yielding one entry per CDR3 protein. The sample lists a few hundred thousand distinct CDR3 sequences, 10% to 15% occurring once. The sample consisted of PBMCs, mostly from graft donor cells, taken 360 days after TCRalphabeta/CD19-depleted stem cell transplant. These receptors all stem from a male patient younger than 18 who had a stem cell transplant for acute myeloid leukemia, so the T cells may come from the graft donor. CDR3s leave out the opening cysteine and the closing phenylalanine or tryptophan.

J gene: TRBJ2-5; V gene: TRBV27; CDR3 length: 14; CDR3 protein: ASSLSGWGAYETQY
J gene: TRBJ2-2; V gene: TRBV28; CDR3 length: 14; CDR3 protein: ASSFFDVFNTGELF
J gene: TRBJ2-2; V gene: TRBV5-1; CDR3 length: 14; CDR3 protein: ASSLAALVRPGELF
J gene: TRBJ2-7; V gene: TRBV20-1; CDR3 length: 13; CDR3 protein: SANPTSGISYEQY
J gene: TRBJ2-1; V gene: TRBV20-1; CDR3 length: 10; CDR3 protein: SANGDHNEQF
J gene: TRBJ2-3; V gene: TRBV20-1; CDR3 length: 11; CDR3 protein: SAYKDSTDTQY
J gene: TRBJ2-1; V gene: TRBV7-2; CDR3 length: 12; CDR3 protein: ASREWEAYNEQF
J gene: TRBJ1-6; V gene: TRBV4-3; CDR3 length: 14; CDR3 protein: ASSQPGPSVNSPLH
J gene: TRBJ2-1; V gene: TRBV7-6; CDR3 length: 16; CDR3 protein: ASSLAATSVKSYNEQF
J gene: TRBJ2-7; V gene: TRBV5-1; CDR3 length: 10; CDR3 protein: ASLGVEREQY
J gene: TRBJ2-1; V gene: TRBV12-3/TRBV12-4; CDR3 length: 13; CDR3 protein: ASSPPPREENEQF
J gene: TRBJ2-5; V gene: TRBV29-1; CDR3 length: 11; CDR3 protein: SVPAGVLETQY
J gene: TRBJ2-3; V gene: TRBV9; CDR3 length: 11; CDR3 protein: ASSVEGRYTQY
J gene: TRBJ2-6; V gene: TRBV20-1; CDR3 length: 16; CDR3 protein: SAIRGGTGASGANVLT
J gene: TRBJ2-1; V gene: TRBV29-1; CDR3 length: 12; CDR3 protein: SVPVAGMRDEQF
J gene: TRBJ1-5; V gene: TRBV20-1; CDR3 length: 13; CDR3 protein: SAYPTGYSNQPQH
J gene: TRBJ2-1; V gene: TRBV3-1; CDR3 length: 13; CDR3 protein: ASSPSGVTYNEQF
J gene: TRBJ1-2; V gene: TRBV7-9; CDR3 length: 11; CDR3 protein: ASSFGTNYGYT
J gene: TRBJ2-7; V gene: TRBV28; CDR3 length: 13; CDR3 protein: ASRPPRGAFSEQY